Below are 12 T cell receptor beta chains sequenced from a single sample in a study of T cells in Graves' hyperthyroidism and ophthalmopathy. Amplified regions were TCR beta CDR3 sequences from RNA transcripts. TCR CDR3 regions were first amplified by RT-PCR with HTBI primers. MiXCR, run by TCRdb on the multiplex PCR reads, gives a single entry per CDR3 protein. The data hold about 360,000 distinct CDR3 sequences, with approximately 13% observed a single time. The source material was blood. The receptors here all came from a man aged 25-45 years with Graves' hyperthyroidism that later progressed to Graves' ophthalmopathy.

This clonotype was observed a few times. V is TRBV7-2 and J is TRBJ2-7; the D gene could be TRBD1 or TRBD2 (5 bases each). The CDR3 extends over 15 amino acids. Germline-derived CDR1 and CDR2 are SGHTA and FQGNSA. V shed 5 bases and J shed 6 bases, with 20 bases lying between them. CDR3 nucleotides: TGTGCCAGCAGCCCCTTGGTACTCGGGGCCAGCGAGCAGTACTTC. Its translation: CASSPLVLGASEQYF.

This clonotype appeared many times. V and J are TRBV25-1 and TRBJ2-3, with 11 bases that match TRBD2. The V gene's germline CDR1 is MGHDK and CDR2 SYGVNS. The CDR3 covers 16 residues. Trimming took 3 bases from V and 4 from J; bases not matched to a gene: 6. The CDR3 sequence is CASSELTSGVADTQYF. The DNA of the CDR3 is TGTGCCAGCAGTGAGTTGACTAGCGGGGTGGCAGATACGCAGTATTTT.

This clonotype has just a few counts. This chain uses TRBV14 with TRBJ1-6; weak D call: TRBD1 (5 bases). There are 17 residues in the CDR3. Per germline, CDR1 SGHDN and CDR2 FVKESK. V gave up 1 base and J gave up 0 bases, with 10 bases separating them. CDR3 nucleotide sequence: TGTGCCAGCAGCCAAGGGGGGAGAGGCTCCTATAATTCACCCCTCCACTTT. As protein: CASSQGGRGSYNSPLHF.

At least ten counts were recorded for this clonotype. CDR3: CASSLQGTHTDTQYF. In DNA, the CDR3 is TGTGCCAGCAGTTTACAGGGAACCCACACAGATACGCAGTATTTT. The chain links TRBV27 to TRBJ2-3; D might be TRBD1 (5 bases). Germline lookup yields CDR1 MNHEY and CDR2 SMNVEV (reference sequence). The CDR3 sequence is 15 residues long. V was cut by 2 bases and J by 2 bases, with 11 bases left in between.

The V gene is TRBV28, the J gene TRBJ1-2; D unresolved. The CDR3 is 13 residues long. Germline V gene lookup returns CDR1 MDHEN and CDR2 SYDVKM. The V end lost 6 bases, the J end lost 4 bases, and 12 bases lay between the germline ends. CDR3 in DNA: TGTGCCAGCAGAACCGGGTTACTCTATGGCTACACCTTC. Amino acids: CASRTGLLYGYTF.

The chain couples TRBV18 to TRBJ1-6; D not resolved. Germline V lookup: CDR1 KGHSH, CDR2 LQKENI. The CDR3 loop spans 16 amino acids. Deletions cut 3 bases from V and 0 bases from J, with 9 bases between. The CDR3: CASSPGRSSYNSPLHF. CDR3 in DNA: TGTGCCAGCTCACCCGGCCGGAGCTCCTATAATTCACCCCTCCACTTT.

The J gene is TRBJ2-6, the V gene TRBV7-2; tentatively, D is TRBD1 (6 bases). The CDR3 consists of 17 residues. V was trimmed by 5 bases and J by 0 bases, leaving 14 bases between them. The germline gives CDR1 SGHTA, CDR2 FQGNSA. The CDR3 region is CASSVVGHSSGANVLTF. The CDR3, as DNA: TGTGCCAGCAGCGTCGTGGGACACTCCTCTGGGGCCAACGTCCTGACTTTC.

This clonotype was found many times. The V call is TRBV5-1, the J call TRBJ2-7; 7 bases align to TRBD1. Germline loops: CDR1 SGHRS, CDR2 YFSETQ. Trimming cost V 4 bases and J 3 bases; bases outside gene matches: 10. This CDR3 spans 15 amino acids. The CDR3 DNA follows: TGCGCCAGCAGCACTGCCCCGGACAGGCTCTACGAGCAGTACTTC. Amino acids: CASSTAPDRLYEQYF. Full variable domain (outside the CDR3, taken from reference TRBV5-1 and TRBJ2-7): KAGVTQTPRYLIKTRGQQVTLSCSPISGHRSVSWYQQTPGQGLQFLFEYFSETQRNKGNFPGRFSGRQFSNSRSEMNVSTLELGDSALYLCASSTAPDRLYEQYFGPGTRLTVT.

This clonotype was found a few times. The gene calls are TRBV5-5 and TRBJ2-7; D is unclear. This CDR3 contains 15 residues. Germline V CDR1 and CDR2: SGHKS, YYEKEE (reference sequence). V lost 0 bases and J 0 bases, leaving 10 bases between the germline ends. In DNA, the CDR3 is TGTGCCAGCAGCTTGGGGACGATCAGCTCCTACGAGCAGTACTTC. Translating gives CASSLGTISSYEQYF.

This clonotype has ten or more counts. The CDR3 region has the DNA TGTGCCAGCAGCCTTAGGGGCACGTTACTGGATAATTCACCCCTCCACTTT. This translates into CASSLRGTLLDNSPLHF. The gene calls are TRBV7-9 and TRBJ1-6, with TRBD1 as a possible D gene (5 bases). Germline values: CDR1 SEHNR, CDR2 FQNEAQ (reference sequence). Trimming shortened V by 5 bases and J by 5 bases, and 19 bases separated the two germline ends. The CDR3 totals 17 residues.

This clonotype was seen a few times. The chain carries TRBV30 and TRBJ2-7, with D possibly TRBD1 on 6 matching bases. V was shortened by 4 bases and J by 2 bases, with 15 bases between the two germline ends. CDR3 length equals 14 residues. Per germline, CDR1 GTSNPN and CDR2 SVGIG (reference sequence). The DNA of the CDR3 is TGTGCCTGGAAAGGGTTGGGGGCAACCTACGAGCAGTACTTC. Translating it yields CAWKGLGATYEQYF.

This clonotype came up a few times. This chain links TRBV24-1 with TRBJ2-3; D is perhaps TRBD2 (6 bases). In germline, CDR1 is KGHDR, CDR2 SFDVKD. Trimming stripped 3 bases from V and 3 bases from J, with 18 bases between. The CDR3 has 17 amino acids. CDR3 sequence (DNA): TGTGCCACCAGTGATCCAACCGCGACGGGGGTGACAGATACGCAGTATTTT. Encoded protein: CATSDPTATGVTDTQYF.